This TCR beta chain was recorded in a study of shared clonotypes between healthy human individuals. General study results and limits: The study's rarefaction showed incomplete sorted-subset sequencing despite large depth.

About 30,000 T cell genomes, or about 190 ng DNA, went into the sorted-subset replicate PCRs. Study processing details: Sequence data from immunoSEQ were junction-only and lacked quality scores; consequently, filtering differed. The table came from immunoSEQ multiplex PCR; TCRdb's copy has only in-frame clones and leaves some out. V, J and clone size were drawn from that table, and D and trimming were deduced from the DNA. Among 300,000 to 400,000 clones listed, about 74% were seen once. CD4+ cells underwent separation, giving CD45RA+ naive and CD45RA-negative memory subsets. On this clone: What it binds is not known.

V gave up 0 bases and J gave up 6 bases; unmatched junction bases: 11. The CDR3 is 16 amino acids. Germline V CDR1 and CDR2: ENHRY, SYGVKD. V usage is TRBV10-3 and J usage is TRBJ2-7, with 7 bases that match TRBD2. Sequenced: memory CD4+ T cells sorted from blood. Subset here: CD45RA-negative fraction. This TCR was recovered from a man under 40 in good health. Written as DNA, the CDR3 is TGTGCCATCAGTGAGTCTGGCGGGAGAGGAGGCGGCGAGCAGTACTTC. The encoded protein is CAISESGGRGGGEQYF.